The 13 T cell receptor beta chains listed next were all sequenced from one sample in a study of cytomegalovirus exposure and HLA in healthy donors. Primers: 60 Vbeta forward and 13 Jbeta reverse. Sequencing was performed with immunoSEQ multiplex PCR; in TCRdb, only in-frame clones are kept and a portion is missing. The table records approximately 250,000 clones, around 84% of them present only once. The sample taken for sequencing was PBMCs. The receptors derive from a girl aged 2-9 years in good health and CMV-seronegative.

The chain links TRBV5-6 to TRBJ1-6, with a weak D call TRBD1 (6 bases). V was shortened by 2 bases and J by 7 bases, with 13 bases between the two germline ends. There are 15 residues in the CDR3. CDR1 is SGHDT and CDR2 is YYEEEE in the germline V gene. CDR3 nucleotides: TGTGCCAGCAGCTTAGGTTCCCAGGGGAATTCACCCCTCCACTTT. Encoded protein: CASSLGSQGNSPLHF. The entire variable domain, with the rest obtained from reference TRBV5-6 and TRBJ1-6, is as follows: DAGVTQSPTHLIKTRGQQVTLRCSPKSGHDTVSWYQQALGQGPQFIFQYYEEEERQRGNFPDRFSGHQFPNYSSELNVNALLLGDSALYLCASSLGSQGNSPLHFGNGTRLTVT.

The J gene is TRBJ1-2, the V gene TRBV30; TRBD1 aligns across 7 bases. The trim removed 3 bases at V and 5 bases at J, leaving 15 bases unmatched. This CDR3 contains 16 residues. The germline V gene has CDR1 GTSNPN and CDR2 SVGIG (reference sequence). The CDR3 DNA reads as TGTGCCTGGAGAAGAACAGGGGTTGGGTTAAGTTATGGCTACACCTTC. Encoded protein: CAWRRTGVGLSYGYTF.

The chain combines TRBV10-1 with TRBJ1-2, with 11 positions matching TRBD1. Germline V gene data show CDR1 as WNHNN and CDR2 as SYGVQD (reference sequence). The J segment lost 6 bases and the V segment lost 5 bases, leaving 2 bases of the junction unmatched. This CDR3 has 13 amino acids. DNA for the CDR3: TGCGCCAGCAGTAGGACAGGGGGCGATGGCTACACCTTC. This gives the protein CASSRTGGDGYTF.

V usage is TRBV2 and J usage is TRBJ2-1; D uncertain. This CDR3 spans 12 amino acids. Germline V gene data show CDR1 as SNHLY and CDR2 as FYNNEI. The V and J ends lost 2 bases and 7 bases respectively, with 6 bases between them. CDR3 DNA sequence: TGTGCCAGCAGTGAAACTGGTAATGAGCAGTTCTTC. Translation gives CASSETGNEQFF.

CDR3 bases: TGTGCCAGCAGTTTCGGCAGGGCCCAATCCTACGAGCAGTACTTC. It encodes CASSFGRAQSYEQYF. The J gene is TRBJ2-7, the V gene TRBV27, with D possibly being TRBD1 (5 bases). The CDR3 has 15 amino acids. The V end lost 3 bases, the J end lost 1 base, and 13 bases lay between the germline ends. CDR1 is MNHEY, CDR2 SMNVEV, per germline (reference sequence).

The rearrangement joins TRBV28 to TRBJ2-7; possibly TRBD2 for D (7 bases). CDR3 length: 15 residues. Trimming removed 4 bases at V and 3 bases at J, with 16 bases between. Germline-derived CDR1 and CDR2 are MDHEN and SYDVKM. The CDR3 nucleotides read TGTGCCAGCAGTTACGGGGGGCATGGGGTCTACGAGCAGTACTTC. Translation gives CASSYGGHGVYEQYF.

The gene calls are TRBV4-1 and TRBJ1-5; 9 bases are a match to TRBD1. Germline V gene sequence: CDR1 MGHRA, CDR2 YSYEKL. Germline trimming cut 8 bases from V and 0 bases from J; bases unmatched to any gene: 2. The length of the CDR3 is 14 residues. This chain's CDR3 is CASRDRDSNQPQHF. The DNA of the CDR3 is TGCGCCAGCCGGGACAGGGATAGCAATCAGCCCCAGCATTTT.

The chain employs TRBV4-1 and TRBJ2-1; D is unresolved. Germline loops: CDR1 MGHRA, CDR2 YSYEKL. Trimming took off 2 bases at V and 0 bases at J, with 8 bases between the two ends. This CDR3 spans 15 amino acids. In nucleotides, the CDR3 is TGCGCCAGCAGCCAATATAGCAGCTCCTACAATGAGCAGTTCTTC. It is translated as CASSQYSSSYNEQFF.

The rearrangement uses TRBV7-9 and TRBJ2-7; 7 nucleotides line up with TRBD1. The germline CDR1 and CDR2 sequences are SEHNR and FQNEAQ (reference sequence). V dropped 2 bases and J dropped 3; count of bases not matched to a gene: 1. The CDR3 is 13 residues long. The CDR3 DNA reads as TGTGCCAGCAGCTTACCAGGGGGCTACGAGCAGTACTTC. Its translation: CASSLPGGYEQYF.

This clone was observed a few times. The chain carries TRBV15 and TRBJ2-3; tentatively, D is TRBD2 (6 bases). There are 15 residues in the CDR3. V lost 4 bases, J lost 1 base, and 12 bases lay in between. Germline V lookup: CDR1 LNHNV, CDR2 YYDKDF (reference sequence). The CDR3 reads CATSKELARTDTQYF. As DNA, the CDR3 is TGTGCCACCAGCAAGGAACTAGCCCGCACAGATACGCAGTATTTT.

The rearrangement joins TRBV2 to TRBJ2-7; D unresolved. The germline V gene encodes CDR1 SNHLY and CDR2 FYNNEI. The CDR3 totals 12 residues. V lost 6 bases to trimming and J lost 0 bases, with 6 bases between them. The CDR3 nucleotides are TGTGCCAGCAGCCCCAGCTCCTACGAGCAGTACTTC. It codes for CASSPSSYEQYF.

The chain couples TRBV7-3 to TRBJ2-3, with D possibly being TRBD2 (7 bases). Germline V gene lookup returns CDR1 SGHTA and CDR2 FQGTGA. The germline V and J ends were trimmed by 5 bases and 0 bases, with 18 bases remaining between them. The CDR3 length is 17 residues. The chain's CDR3 is CASSRLGGAISTDTQYF. DNA of the CDR3: TGTGCCAGCAGCCGACTGGGGGGGGCAATAAGCACAGATACGCAGTATTTT.

This clone was counted a single time. The V gene is TRBV10-1, the J gene TRBJ2-7, with D possibly TRBD1 on 5 matching bases. The CDR3 runs to 14 residues. Germline V gene data show CDR1 as WNHNN and CDR2 as SYGVQD (reference sequence). Trimming pared 5 bases from V and 4 bases from J, leaving 15 bases between. The CDR3 DNA reads TGCGCCAGCAGTCCTAAACAGGTGTTTTACGAGCAGTACTTC. Amino acid sequence: CASSPKQVFYEQYF.